This T cell receptor beta chain was observed in a study of T cell repertoires in cytomegalovirus infection. Whole-study context: Matching HLA type, along with CMV infection, was indicated by public TCR beta signatures.

CDR1 and CDR2 from the germline V gene are MNHEY and SVGEGT. J lost 7 bases, V lost 8 bases, and 8 bases had no gene match. This CDR3 has 13 residues. TCRdb fed the reads into MiXCR, producing one record per CDR3 protein. This table has approximately 76,000 distinct CDR3 sequences, 3.7% appearing once. This clonotype showed up many times. The sequence derives from a human donor in good health (CMV status not recorded). Some clones in this sample may be carry-over from other donors' samples. V and J are TRBV6-2 or TRBV6-3 and TRBJ1-5; 7 nucleotides line up with TRBD1. Input material: PBMCs. Here the CDR3 DNA reads TGTGCCAGCGAAGACAGGGTAGGACAGCCCCAGCATTTT. It yields the protein CASEDRVGQPQHF.